The source of this T cell receptor (beta chain) is a study of CD8 T cells in Susac syndrome (dated by TCRdb to about 2019). Regarding the study in general: Whether CD8+ T cell activation and differentiation in Susac syndrome was antigen driven was tested using repertoire sequencing. CD8+ T cell repertoire clonality was compared between some 12 healthy donors, some 14 Susac syndrome patients and 15 multiple sclerosis patients. On the study overall, not on this receptor specifically: The TCR sequencing and HLA analysis was acknowledged to have included a relatively small number of individuals.

Peripheral blood CD8+ and CD4+ T cells from healthy donors, Susac syndrome patients and multiple sclerosis patients were profiled using high-throughput TCR beta sequencing. Healthy donors were included as age- and sex-matched controls. CD8+ TEMRA cells were enriched by FACS, while bulk CD8+ and CD4+ T cells were purified by magnetic negative isolation. Blood was drawn into EDTA tubes, processed within 24 hours, and PBMCs were isolated by density gradient centrifugation. PBMCs intended for TCR sequencing were frozen in liquid nitrogen and were later thawed in a 37 degrees C water bath. The sorted or isolated CD4+, CD8+ and CD8+ TEMRA cells reached a purity of at least 90%. RNA was extracted using the RNeasy kit, and roughly 0.45 to 1 ug of the RNA was reverse transcribed with random hexamers. TCR beta CDR3 regions were amplified with the immunoSEQ multiplex PCR assay covering 54 Vbeta and 13 Jbeta segments. PCR amplification bias was corrected by using a synthetic template baseline for primer optimization and computational correction. In the paper's pipeline: Reads were assigned to V, D and J genes according to IMGT and analyzed in immunoSEQ Analyzer, with only productive sequences retained. To calculate clonality, Shannon entropy was normalized by log2 of the number of productive unique sequences and then subtracted from one. For each patient and control, public and private clones were evaluated within the 100 most prevalent clones. Susac-specific clones were defined as absent from healthy and MS cohorts, around 980 published viral clones and other ImmuneACCESS disease sequences. Through fastp at Q25 and MiXCR, TCRdb rebuilt clones from the public reads, retaining in-frame beta chains. Rows matching on CDR3 protein sequence are summarized as one entry with the most common DNA and genes. TCRdb, not the authors, supplied the V and J calls. The sample contains about 47,000 distinct CDR3 sequences, about 92% of them found a single time. The ten largest clones capture about 0.41% of the sample.

To note about this clonotype: The antigen it recognizes is unknown. The input lacks base qualities; no much larger clone sits a single base away.

The sequenced sample was CD8+ T cells from PBMCs. This sequence was found in a human donor in good health.

The CDR3 reads as follows: CASSSTAEAFF. The sequenced DNA is TGTGCCAGCAGCTCGACGGCTGAAGCTTTCTTT. The rearrangement combines TRBV6-5 with TRBJ1-1; the D gene lacks a confident call. Including cysteine and phenylalanine, the CDR3 has 11 amino acids. Solely the CDR3 DNA is kept, with 33 bases framed from the first base. CDR1 MNHEY and CDR2 SVGAGI were looked up in the germline V gene. Deletion took 6 bases off V and 6 bases off J, with a span of 8 bases between the germline ends.